This is a list of T cell receptor beta chains from one sample in a study of T cell repertoires in ileal Crohn's disease. Generated by immunoSEQ multiplex PCR, the TCRdb table keeps only in-frame clones and is missing some. Of roughly 8,000 clones listed, 85% are singletons. The material sequenced was ileal tissue. The receptors shown here come from an adult with Crohn's disease. CDR3s include the opening cysteine and the closing phenylalanine or tryptophan. Each record gives: J gene, D gene, V gene, clone size, CDR3 DNA, CDR3 protein. D genes are given only for firm matches. Only some rows state a clone size, as once, few, many or a class for expanded clones.

TRBJ1-1 TRBD1 TRBV6-1 - TGTGCCAGTAGCCTGGACAGGGGGCGAACTGAAGCTTTCTTT CASSLDRGRTEAFF
TRBJ2-7 - TRBV30 - TGTGCCTGGAGTGTTACCGGTTTCGCCTGGGACGGTACCCTCTACGAGCAGTACTTC CAWSVTGFAWDGTLYEQYF
TRBJ1-1 - TRBV19 - TGTGCCAGTAGTATAGATCAGAGGAACACTGAAGCTTTCTTT CASSIDQRNTEAFF
TRBJ2-1 TRBD2 TRBV6-5 - TGTGCCAGCAGCCTTAGCGGGAGCGCCTACAATGAGCAGTTCTTC CASSLSGSAYNEQFF
TRBJ2-3 - TRBV19 - TGTGCCAGTAGTGCCATACTACCCACAGATACGCAGTATTTT CASSAILPTDTQYF
TRBJ2-3 TRBD2 TRBV7-6 - TGTGCCAGCAGCTCCATAGCGGGGCGGGAAGCAGATACGCAGTATTTT CASSSIAGREADTQYF
TRBJ2-7 TRBD2 TRBV2 - TGTGCCAGCTCTGGGGGGGTAGGAGGCGAGCAGTACTTC CASSGGVGGEQYF
TRBJ2-7 - TRBV5-1 - TGCGCCAGCAGCCCCGCAGGACGGCAGGCCTACGAGCAGTACTTC CASSPAGRQAYEQYF
TRBJ1-3 - TRBV7-2 - TGTGCCAGCAGCTTAGTCCCTTGGGGGGACAACTCTGGAAACACCATATATTTT CASSLVPWGDNSGNTIYF
TRBJ2-2 TRBD1 TRBV2 - TGTGCCAGCAGAGGACAGGGCATAGCCGGGGAGCTGTTTTTT CASRGQGIAGELFF
TRBJ2-6 - TRBV15 - TGTGCCACCAGCAGAGCGGGGGCTGGGGCCAACGTCCTGACTTTC CATSRAGAGANVLTF
TRBJ2-7 TRBD1 TRBV5-1 - TGCGCCAGCAGCTTGAGATTTGGGACAGAGGCCAACGAGCAGTACTTC CASSLRFGTEANEQYF
TRBJ2-7 TRBD2 TRBV18 - TGTGCCAGCTCACCTACCCGGACTAGCGGGGGCGACGAGCAGTACTTC CASSPTRTSGGDEQYF
TRBJ1-1 - TRBV28 - TGTGCCAGCATGGGAGCCCCCTCGACTGAAGCTTTCTTT CASMGAPSTEAFF
TRBJ2-3 - TRBV7-8 - TGTGCCAGCAGCTTCCAGGGATCGGATACGCAGTATTTT CASSFQGSDTQYF
TRBJ2-7 TRBD2 TRBV10-1 - TGCGCCAGCAGTGAAACATTGACGCTAGCGGGGAAAATCCCCTACGAGCAGTACTTC CASSETLTLAGKIPYEQYF
TRBJ1-1 - TRBV28 - TGTGCCAGCATCACTTCCCGACGGGCTTTCTTT CASITSRRAFF
TRBJ1-6 TRBD1 TRBV7-7 - TGTGCCAGCAGCTTCCCGGGACAGGGGTCTTCACCCCTCCACTTT CASSFPGQGSSPLHF
TRBJ1-4 - TRBV19 - TGTGCCACCAACCCCTACAGGGATGGGGGAAAACTGTTTTTT CATNPYRDGGKLFF
TRBJ1-4 - TRBV5-3 - TGTGCCAGAAGCTGGAGGGTGGGTGAAAAACTGTTTTTT CARSWRVGEKLFF
TRBJ1-5 - TRBV6-5 - TGTGCCAGCAGAACTCAAAATCAGCCCCAGCATTTT CASRTQNQPQHF
TRBJ2-1 - TRBV6-5 - TGTGCCAGCAGTTACGCGCCACCTGGGAACAATGAGCAGTTCTTC CASSYAPPGNNEQFF
TRBJ2-7 TRBD2 TRBV7-2 - TGTGCCAGCAGCTTAAGGACTAGCTCCTACGAGCAGTACTTC CASSLRTSSYEQYF
TRBJ2-5 - TRBV7-3 - TGTGCCAGCAGCTTAAGCGGATGGTACCAAGAGACCCAGTACTTC CASSLSGWYQETQYF
TRBJ2-3 - TRBV2 few TGTGCCAGCAGTGTAGGGGGGAGCGGAGGAGATACGCAGTATTTT CASSVGGSGGDTQYF
TRBJ2-7 - TRBV7-9 - TGTGCCAGCAGCCTCGCTGGGGGGTACGAGCAGTACTTC CASSLAGGYEQYF
TRBJ1-6 TRBD1 TRBV12-5 - TGTGCTAGTGGTGGGGTGAGGGACAGGGCCTTCTCCTATAATTCACCCCTCCACTTT CASGGVRDRAFSYNSPLHF
TRBJ1-1 - TRBV5-1 - TGCGCCAGCAGCTTGGAAGGCGCTGAAGCTTTCTTT CASSLEGAEAFF
TRBJ2-6 - TRBV6-4 - TGTGCCAGCAGTGACAACTCTGGGGCCAACGTCCTGACTTTC CASSDNSGANVLTF
TRBJ2-5 TRBD2 TRBV30 - TGTGCCTGGAGTGTTAGGCGGGGGGGAGAAGAGACCCAGTACTTC CAWSVRRGGEETQYF
TRBJ1-5 - TRBV28 - TGTGCCAGCAGTTCGACAGTTTGGAATCAGCCCCAGCATTTT CASSSTVWNQPQHF
TRBJ2-3 TRBD2 TRBV9 once TGTGCCAGCAGCCCCATCGGCGGGGGGGTGTCAGATACGCAGTATTTT CASSPIGGGVSDTQYF
TRBJ1-6 - TRBV5-1 - TGCGCCAGCAGCTTGGGTTTCAGTTCACCCCTCCACTTT CASSLGFSSPLHF
TRBJ2-6 - TRBV11-2 once TGTGCCAGCAGCTTAAACCCCTCTGGGGCCAACGTCCTGACTTTC CASSLNPSGANVLTF
TRBJ2-2 TRBD2 TRBV5-4 - TGTGCCAGCAGCTTAGGTTTAGCGGGATCCGGGGAGCTGTTTTTT CASSLGLAGSGELFF
TRBJ1-1 - TRBV19 - TGTGCCAGTAGCCTATCGGTTGTCACTGAAGCTTTCTTT CASSLSVVTEAFF
TRBJ1-6 TRBD1 TRBV6-1 - TGTGCCAGCAGTGGGACAGGGCTTTATTCACCCCTCCACTTT CASSGTGLYSPLHF
TRBJ2-7 - TRBV6-5 - TGTGCCAGCAGACCGGGATCCGCCTACGAGCAGTACTTC CASRPGSAYEQYF
TRBJ2-5 - TRBV28 - TGTGCCAGCAGTTCAGGAGGGGCCCATCAAGAGACCCAGTACTTC CASSSGGAHQETQYF
TRBJ2-1 TRBD2 TRBV27 - TGTGCCAGCAGTCCAGCCCTTAGCGGGGCTCACAATGAGCAGTTCTTC CASSPALSGAHNEQFF